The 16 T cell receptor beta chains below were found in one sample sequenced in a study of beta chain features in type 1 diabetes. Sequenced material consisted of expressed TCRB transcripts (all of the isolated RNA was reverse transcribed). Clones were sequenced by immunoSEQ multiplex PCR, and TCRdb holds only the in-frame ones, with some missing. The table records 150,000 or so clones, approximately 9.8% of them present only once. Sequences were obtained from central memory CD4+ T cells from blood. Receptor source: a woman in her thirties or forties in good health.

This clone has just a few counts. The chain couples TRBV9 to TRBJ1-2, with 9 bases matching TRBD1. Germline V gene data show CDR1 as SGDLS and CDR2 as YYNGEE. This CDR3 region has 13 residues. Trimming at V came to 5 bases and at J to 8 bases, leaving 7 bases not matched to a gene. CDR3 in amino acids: CASRGQGLDGYTF. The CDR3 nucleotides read TGTGCCAGCAGGGGACAGGGATTAGACGGCTACACCTTC.

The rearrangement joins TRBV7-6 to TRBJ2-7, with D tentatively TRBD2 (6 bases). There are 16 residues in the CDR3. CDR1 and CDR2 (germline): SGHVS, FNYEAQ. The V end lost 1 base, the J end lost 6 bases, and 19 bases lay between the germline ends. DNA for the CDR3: TGTGCCAGCAGCTTAGGGTTAGGAGGGAGTTCCGCCGAGCAGTACTTC. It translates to CASSLGLGGSSAEQYF.

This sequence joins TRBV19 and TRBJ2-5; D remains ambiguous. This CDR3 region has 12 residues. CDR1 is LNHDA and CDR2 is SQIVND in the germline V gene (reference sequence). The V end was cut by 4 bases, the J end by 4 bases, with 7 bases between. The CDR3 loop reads CASSTLGETQYF. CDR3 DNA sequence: TGTGCCAGTAGTACTCTCGGAGAGACCCAGTACTTC.

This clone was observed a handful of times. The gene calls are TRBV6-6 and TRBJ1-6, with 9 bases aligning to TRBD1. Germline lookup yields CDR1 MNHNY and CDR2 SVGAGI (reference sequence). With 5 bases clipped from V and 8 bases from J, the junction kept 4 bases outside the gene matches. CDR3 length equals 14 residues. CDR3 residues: CASSRRTGDSPLHF. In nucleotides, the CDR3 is TGTGCCAGCAGTCGACGGACAGGGGATTCACCCCTCCACTTT.

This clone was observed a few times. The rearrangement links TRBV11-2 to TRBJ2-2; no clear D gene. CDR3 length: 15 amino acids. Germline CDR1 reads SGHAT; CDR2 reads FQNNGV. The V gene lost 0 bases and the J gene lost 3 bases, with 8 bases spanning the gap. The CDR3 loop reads CASSLDRTHTGELFF. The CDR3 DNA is TGTGCCAGCAGCTTAGATAGAACCCACACCGGGGAGCTGTTTTTT.

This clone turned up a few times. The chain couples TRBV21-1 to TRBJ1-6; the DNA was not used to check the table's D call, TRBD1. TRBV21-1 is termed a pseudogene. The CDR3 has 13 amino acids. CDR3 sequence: CASSGQGSPPLHF. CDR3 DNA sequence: TGTGCCAGCAGTGGACAGGGTTCGCCACCCCTCCACTTT.

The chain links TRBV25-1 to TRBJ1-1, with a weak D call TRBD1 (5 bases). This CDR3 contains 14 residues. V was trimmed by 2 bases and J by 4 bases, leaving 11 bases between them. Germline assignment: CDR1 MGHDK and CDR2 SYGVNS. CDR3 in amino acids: CASSEPGTLTEAFF. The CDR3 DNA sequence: TGTGCCAGCAGTGAACCCGGGACTCTCACTGAAGCTTTCTTT.

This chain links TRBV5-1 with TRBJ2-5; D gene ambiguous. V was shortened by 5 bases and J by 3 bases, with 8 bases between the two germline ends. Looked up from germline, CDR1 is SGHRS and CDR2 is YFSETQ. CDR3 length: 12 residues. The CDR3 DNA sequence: TGCGCCAGCAGTCGAAGCAAAGAGACCCAGTACTTC. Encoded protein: CASSRSKETQYF.

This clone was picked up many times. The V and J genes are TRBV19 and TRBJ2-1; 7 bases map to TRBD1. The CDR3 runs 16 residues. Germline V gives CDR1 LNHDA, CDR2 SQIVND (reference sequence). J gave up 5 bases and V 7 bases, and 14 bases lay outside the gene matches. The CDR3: CASTALTGAFHNEQFF. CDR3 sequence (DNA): TGTGCCAGTACCGCTTTAACAGGGGCTTTCCACAATGAGCAGTTCTTC.

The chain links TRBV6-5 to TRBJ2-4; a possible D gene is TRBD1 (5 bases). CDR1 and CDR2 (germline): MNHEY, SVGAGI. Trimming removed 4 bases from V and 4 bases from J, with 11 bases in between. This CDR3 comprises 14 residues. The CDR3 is CASSFPRQKNIQYF. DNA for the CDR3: TGTGCCAGCAGTTTCCCCAGACAGAAAAACATTCAGTACTTC.

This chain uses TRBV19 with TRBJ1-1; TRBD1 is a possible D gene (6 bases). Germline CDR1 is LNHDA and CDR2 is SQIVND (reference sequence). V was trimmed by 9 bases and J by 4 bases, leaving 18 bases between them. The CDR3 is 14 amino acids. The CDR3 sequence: CASRNQGGGTEAFF. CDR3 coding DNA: TGTGCCAGCCGGAATCAGGGAGGGGGCACTGAAGCTTTCTTT. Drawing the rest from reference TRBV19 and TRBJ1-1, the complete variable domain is DGGITQSPKYLFRKEGQNVTLSCEQNLNHDAMYWYRQDPGQGLRLIYYSQIVNDFQKGDIAEGYSVSREKKESFPLTVTSAQKNPTAFYLCASRNQGGGTEAFFGQGTRLTVV.

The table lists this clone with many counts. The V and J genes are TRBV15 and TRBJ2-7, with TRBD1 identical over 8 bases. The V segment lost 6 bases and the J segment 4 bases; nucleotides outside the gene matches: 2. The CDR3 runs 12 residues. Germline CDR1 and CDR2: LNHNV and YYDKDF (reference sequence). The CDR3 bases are TGTGCCACCAGGGACAGGGCGTACGAGCAGTACTTC. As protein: CATRDRAYEQYF.

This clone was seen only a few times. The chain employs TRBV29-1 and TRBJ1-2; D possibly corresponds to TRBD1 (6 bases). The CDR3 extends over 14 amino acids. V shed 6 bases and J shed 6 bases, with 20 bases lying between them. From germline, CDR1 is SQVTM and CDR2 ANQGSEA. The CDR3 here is CSVSRGALGDGYTF. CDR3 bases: TGCAGCGTGTCGCGGGGGGCCCTTGGTGATGGCTACACCTTC. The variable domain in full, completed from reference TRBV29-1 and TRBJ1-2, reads SAVISQKPSRDICQRGTSLTIQCQVDSQVTMMFWYRQQPGQSLTLIATANQGSEATYESGFVIDKFPISRPNLTFSTLTVSNMSPEDSSIYLCSVSRGALGDGYTFGSGTRLTVV.

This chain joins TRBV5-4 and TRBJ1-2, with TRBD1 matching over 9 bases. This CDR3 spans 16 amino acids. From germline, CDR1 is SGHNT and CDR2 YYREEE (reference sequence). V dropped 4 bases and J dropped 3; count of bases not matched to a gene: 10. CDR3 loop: CASSRPGQGQDYGYTF. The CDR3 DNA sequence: TGTGCCAGCAGCCGTCCAGGACAGGGGCAAGACTATGGCTACACCTTC. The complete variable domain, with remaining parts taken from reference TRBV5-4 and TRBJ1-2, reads ETGVTQSPTHLIKTRGQQVTLRCSSQSGHNTVSWYQQALGQGPQFIFQYYREEENGRGNFPPRFSGLQFPNYSSELNVNALELDDSALYLCASSRPGQGQDYGYTFGSGTRLTVV.

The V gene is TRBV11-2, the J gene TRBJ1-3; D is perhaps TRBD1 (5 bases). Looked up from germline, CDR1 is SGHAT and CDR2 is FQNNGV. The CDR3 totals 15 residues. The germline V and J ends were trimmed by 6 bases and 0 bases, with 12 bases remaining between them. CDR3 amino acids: CASRIDRLSGNTIYF. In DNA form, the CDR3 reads TGTGCCAGCAGGATTGACAGACTCTCTGGAAACACCATATATTTT. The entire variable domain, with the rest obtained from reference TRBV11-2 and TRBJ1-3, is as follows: EAGVAQSPRYKIIEKRQSVAFWCNPISGHATLYWYQQILGQGPKLLIQFQNNGVVDDSQLPKDRFSAERLKGVDSTLKIQPAKLEDSAVYLCASRIDRLSGNTIYFGEGSWLTVV.

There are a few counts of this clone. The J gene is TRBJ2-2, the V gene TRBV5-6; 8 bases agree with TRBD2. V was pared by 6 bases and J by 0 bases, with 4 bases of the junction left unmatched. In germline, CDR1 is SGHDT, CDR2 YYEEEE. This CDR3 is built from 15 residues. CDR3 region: CASTFSGANTGELFF. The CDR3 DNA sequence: TGTGCCAGCACCTTTAGCGGGGCGAACACCGGGGAGCTGTTTTTT.